This T cell receptor (beta chain) was found in a study of blood T cell repertoires in COVID-19. From germline, CDR1 is KGHDR and CDR2 SFDVKD. The CDR3 spans 12 residues. The trim removed 7 bases at V and 4 bases at J, leaving 0 bases unmatched. Sequencing used immunoSEQ multiplex PCR; TCRdb keeps in-frame clones, though not all of them. The sample consists of a few hundred thousand clones, more than 80% of them appearing once. The chain carries TRBV24-1 and TRBJ2-1; TRBD2 aligns across 7 bases. The TCR was taken from a woman aged 80 or older with acute or convalescent COVID-19. The sequenced sample consisted of peripheral blood. The CDR3 bases are TGTGCCACCAGCGGGGGGTACAATGAGCAGTTCTTC. Translation: CATSGGYNEQFF.